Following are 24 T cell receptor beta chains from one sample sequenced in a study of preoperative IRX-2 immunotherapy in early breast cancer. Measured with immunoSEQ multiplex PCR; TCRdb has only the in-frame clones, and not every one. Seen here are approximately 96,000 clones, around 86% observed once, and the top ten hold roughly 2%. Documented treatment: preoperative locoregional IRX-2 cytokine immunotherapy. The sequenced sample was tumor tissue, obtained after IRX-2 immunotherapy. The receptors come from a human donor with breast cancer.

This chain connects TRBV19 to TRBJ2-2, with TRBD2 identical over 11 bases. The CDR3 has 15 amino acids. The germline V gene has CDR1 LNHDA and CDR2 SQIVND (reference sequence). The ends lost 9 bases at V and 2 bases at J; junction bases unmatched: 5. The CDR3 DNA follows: TGTGCCAGCGCGACTAGCGGGATTAACACCGGGGAGCTGTTTTTT. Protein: CASATSGINTGELFF.

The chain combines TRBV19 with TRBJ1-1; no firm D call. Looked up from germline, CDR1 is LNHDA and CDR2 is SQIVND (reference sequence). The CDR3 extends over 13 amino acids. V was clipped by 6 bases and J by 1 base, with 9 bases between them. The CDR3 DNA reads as TGTGCCAGTAGAGACGTGGGGAACACTGAAGCTTTCTTT. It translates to CASRDVGNTEAFF.

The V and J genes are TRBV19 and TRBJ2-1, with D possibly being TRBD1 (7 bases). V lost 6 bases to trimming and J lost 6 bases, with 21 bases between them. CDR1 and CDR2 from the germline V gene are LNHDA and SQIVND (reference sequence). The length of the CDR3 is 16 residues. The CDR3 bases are TGTGCCAGTAGCGGGTTCAGGGGGGACAACAGCAATGAGCAGTTCTTC. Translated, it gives CASSGFRGDNSNEQFF.

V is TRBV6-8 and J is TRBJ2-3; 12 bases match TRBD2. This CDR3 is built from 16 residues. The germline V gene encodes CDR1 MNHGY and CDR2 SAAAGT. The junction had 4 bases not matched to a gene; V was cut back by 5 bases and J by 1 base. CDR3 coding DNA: TGTGCCAGCAGTGACCCTAGCGGGAGGGGCACAGATACGCAGTATTTT. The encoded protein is CASSDPSGRGTDTQYF.

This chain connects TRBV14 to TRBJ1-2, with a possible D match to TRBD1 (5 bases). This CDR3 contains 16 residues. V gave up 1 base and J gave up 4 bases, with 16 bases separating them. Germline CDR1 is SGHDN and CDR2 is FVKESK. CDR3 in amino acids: CASSQGTATGVYGYTF. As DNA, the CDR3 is TGTGCCAGCAGCCAAGGCACAGCAACGGGGGTCTATGGCTACACCTTC.

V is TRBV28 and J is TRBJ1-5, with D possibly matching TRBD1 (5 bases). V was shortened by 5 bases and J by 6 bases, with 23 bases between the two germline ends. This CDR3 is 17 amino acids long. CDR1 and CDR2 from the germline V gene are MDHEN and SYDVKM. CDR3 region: CASSRGDRAGNGQPQHF. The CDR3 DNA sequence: TGTGCCAGCAGTCGGGGCGACCGGGCGGGCAACGGTCAGCCCCAGCATTTT.

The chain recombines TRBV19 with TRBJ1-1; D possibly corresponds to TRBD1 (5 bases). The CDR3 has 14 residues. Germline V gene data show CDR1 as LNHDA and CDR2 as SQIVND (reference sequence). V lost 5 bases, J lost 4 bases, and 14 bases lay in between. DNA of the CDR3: TGTGCCAGTAGTGTTGGACACCGGGGCACTGAAGCTTTCTTT. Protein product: CASSVGHRGTEAFF.

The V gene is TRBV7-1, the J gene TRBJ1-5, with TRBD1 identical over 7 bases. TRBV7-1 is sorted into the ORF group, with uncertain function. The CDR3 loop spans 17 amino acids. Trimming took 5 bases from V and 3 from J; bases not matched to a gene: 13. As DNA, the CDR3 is TGTGCCAGCAGCCAGGGCAAGGGGACAGATGACAATCAGCCCCAGCATTTT. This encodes CASSQGKGTDDNQPQHF.

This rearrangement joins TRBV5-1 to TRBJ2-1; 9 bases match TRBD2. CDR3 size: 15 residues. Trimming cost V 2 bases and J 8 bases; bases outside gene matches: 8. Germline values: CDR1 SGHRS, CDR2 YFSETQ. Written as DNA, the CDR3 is TGCGCCAGCAGCTTACCGGGACTAGCTTTTGATGAGCAGTTCTTC. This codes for CASSLPGLAFDEQFF.

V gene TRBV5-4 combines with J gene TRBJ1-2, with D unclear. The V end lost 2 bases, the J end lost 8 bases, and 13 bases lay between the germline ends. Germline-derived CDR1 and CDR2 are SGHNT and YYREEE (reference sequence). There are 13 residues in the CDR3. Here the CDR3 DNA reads TGTGCCAGCAGCTTCCAAGGGCTCGGGGGCTACACCTTC. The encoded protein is CASSFQGLGGYTF. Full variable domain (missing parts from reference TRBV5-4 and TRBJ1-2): ETGVTQSPTHLIKTRGQQVTLRCSSQSGHNTVSWYQQALGQGPQFIFQYYREEENGRGNFPPRFSGLQFPNYSSELNVNALELDDSALYLCASSFQGLGGYTFGSGTRLTVV.

CDR3 DNA: TGTGCCATCAGTGAGTCGGCGGCGGAAAAACTGTTTTTT. Residues: CAISESAAEKLFF. V usage is TRBV10-3 and J usage is TRBJ1-4; D uncertain. CDR1 and CDR2 (germline): ENHRY, SYGVKD. The CDR3 covers 13 residues. V was trimmed by 0 bases and J by 8 bases, leaving 7 bases between them.

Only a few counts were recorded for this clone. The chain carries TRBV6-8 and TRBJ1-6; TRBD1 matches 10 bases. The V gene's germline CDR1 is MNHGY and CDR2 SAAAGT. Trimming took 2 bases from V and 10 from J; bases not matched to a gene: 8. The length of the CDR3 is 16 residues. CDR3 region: CASSYALGQGQSPLHF. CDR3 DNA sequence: TGTGCCAGCAGTTACGCCTTGGGACAGGGGCAATCACCCCTCCACTTT.

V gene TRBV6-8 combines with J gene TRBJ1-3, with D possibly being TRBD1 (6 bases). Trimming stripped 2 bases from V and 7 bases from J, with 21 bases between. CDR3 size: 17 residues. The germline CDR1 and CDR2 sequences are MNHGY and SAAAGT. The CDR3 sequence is CASSYAPSGARWNTIYF. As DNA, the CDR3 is TGTGCCAGCAGTTACGCACCATCAGGGGCTCGTTGGAACACCATATATTTT.

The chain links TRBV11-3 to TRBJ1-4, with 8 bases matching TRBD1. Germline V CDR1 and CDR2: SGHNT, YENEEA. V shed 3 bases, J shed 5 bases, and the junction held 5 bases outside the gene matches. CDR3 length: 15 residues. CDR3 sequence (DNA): TGTGCCAGCAGCTTCCGAGACAGGGGAAATGAAAAACTGTTTTTT. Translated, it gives CASSFRDRGNEKLFF.

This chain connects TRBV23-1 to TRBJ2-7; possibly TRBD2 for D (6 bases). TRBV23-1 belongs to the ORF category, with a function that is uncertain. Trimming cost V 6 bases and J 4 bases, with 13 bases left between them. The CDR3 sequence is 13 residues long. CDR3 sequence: CASSLVAEYEQYF. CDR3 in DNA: TGCGCCAGCAGCTTGGTAGCGGAATACGAGCAGTACTTC.

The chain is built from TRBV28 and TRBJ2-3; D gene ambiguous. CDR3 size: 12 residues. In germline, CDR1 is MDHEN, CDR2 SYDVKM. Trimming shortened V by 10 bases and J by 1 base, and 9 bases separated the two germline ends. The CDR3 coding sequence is TGTGCCACCAGGCAGGGCACAGATACGCAGTATTTT. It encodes CATRQGTDTQYF.

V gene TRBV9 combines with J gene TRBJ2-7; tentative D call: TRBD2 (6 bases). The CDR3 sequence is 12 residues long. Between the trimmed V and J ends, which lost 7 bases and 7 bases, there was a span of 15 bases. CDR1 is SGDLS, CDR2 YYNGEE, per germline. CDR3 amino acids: CASRGTAEEQYF. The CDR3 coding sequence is TGTGCCAGCCGAGGGACTGCGGAAGAGCAGTACTTC.

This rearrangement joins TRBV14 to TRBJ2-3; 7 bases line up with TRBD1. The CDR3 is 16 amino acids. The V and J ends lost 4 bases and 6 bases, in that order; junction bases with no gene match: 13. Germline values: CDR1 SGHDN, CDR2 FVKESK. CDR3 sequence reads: CASSLYRTGRGDTQYF. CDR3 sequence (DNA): TGTGCCAGCAGCCTCTACCGGACAGGCCGTGGGGATACGCAGTATTTT.

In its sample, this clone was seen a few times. The CDR3 spells CASSLDGFYGYTF. DNA of the CDR3: TGCGCCAGCAGCCTGGATGGCTTCTATGGCTACACCTTC. V is TRBV1 and J is TRBJ1-2. TRBV1 is annotated as a pseudogene. The CDR3 extends over 13 amino acids.

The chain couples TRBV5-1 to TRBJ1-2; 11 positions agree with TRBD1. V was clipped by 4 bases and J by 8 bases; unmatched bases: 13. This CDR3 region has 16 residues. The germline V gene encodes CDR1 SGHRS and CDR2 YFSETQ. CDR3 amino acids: CASSGAGTGGTRGYTF. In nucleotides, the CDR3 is TGCGCCAGCAGCGGAGCCGGGACAGGGGGTACTAGGGGCTACACCTTC.

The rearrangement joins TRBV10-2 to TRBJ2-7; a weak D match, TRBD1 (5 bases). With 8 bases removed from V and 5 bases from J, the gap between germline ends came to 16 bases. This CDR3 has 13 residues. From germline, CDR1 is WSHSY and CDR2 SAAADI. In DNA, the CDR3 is TGCGCCAGCCAGTTGGGGCAGGCGAACGAGCAGTACTTC. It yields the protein CASQLGQANEQYF.

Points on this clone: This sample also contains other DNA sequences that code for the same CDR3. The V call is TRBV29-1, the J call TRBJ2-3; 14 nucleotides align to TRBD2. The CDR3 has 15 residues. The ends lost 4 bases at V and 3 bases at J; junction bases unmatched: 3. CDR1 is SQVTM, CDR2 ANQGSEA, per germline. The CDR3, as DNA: TGCAGCGTTGGGGGACTAGCGGGAGAGACAGATACGCAGTATTTT. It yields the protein CSVGGLAGETDTQYF.

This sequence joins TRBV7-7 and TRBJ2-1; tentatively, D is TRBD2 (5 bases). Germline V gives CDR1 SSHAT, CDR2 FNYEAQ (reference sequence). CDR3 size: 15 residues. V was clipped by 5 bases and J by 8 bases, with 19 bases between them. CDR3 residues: CASSPGSSTSDEQFF. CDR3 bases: TGTGCCAGCAGCCCTGGGAGCTCTACATCGGATGAGCAGTTCTTC.

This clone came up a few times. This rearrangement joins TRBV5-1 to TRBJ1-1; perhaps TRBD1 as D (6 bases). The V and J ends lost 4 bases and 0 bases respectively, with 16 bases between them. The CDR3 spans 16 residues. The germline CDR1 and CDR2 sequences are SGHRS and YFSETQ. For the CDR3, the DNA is TGCGCCAGCAGCCGGACCGGGACAAACATGAACACTGAAGCTTTCTTT. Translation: CASSRTGTNMNTEAFF.